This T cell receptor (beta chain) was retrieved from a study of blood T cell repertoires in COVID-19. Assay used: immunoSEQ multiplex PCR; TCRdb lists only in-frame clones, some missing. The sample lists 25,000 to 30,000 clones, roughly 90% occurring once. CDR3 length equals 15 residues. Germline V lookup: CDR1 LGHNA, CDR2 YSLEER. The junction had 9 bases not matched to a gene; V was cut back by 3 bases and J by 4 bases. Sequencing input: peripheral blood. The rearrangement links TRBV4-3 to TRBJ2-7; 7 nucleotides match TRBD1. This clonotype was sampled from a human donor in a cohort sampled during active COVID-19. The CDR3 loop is CASSQDTGVRYEQYF. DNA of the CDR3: TGCGCCAGCAGCCAGGATACAGGGGTAAGGTACGAGCAGTACTTC.